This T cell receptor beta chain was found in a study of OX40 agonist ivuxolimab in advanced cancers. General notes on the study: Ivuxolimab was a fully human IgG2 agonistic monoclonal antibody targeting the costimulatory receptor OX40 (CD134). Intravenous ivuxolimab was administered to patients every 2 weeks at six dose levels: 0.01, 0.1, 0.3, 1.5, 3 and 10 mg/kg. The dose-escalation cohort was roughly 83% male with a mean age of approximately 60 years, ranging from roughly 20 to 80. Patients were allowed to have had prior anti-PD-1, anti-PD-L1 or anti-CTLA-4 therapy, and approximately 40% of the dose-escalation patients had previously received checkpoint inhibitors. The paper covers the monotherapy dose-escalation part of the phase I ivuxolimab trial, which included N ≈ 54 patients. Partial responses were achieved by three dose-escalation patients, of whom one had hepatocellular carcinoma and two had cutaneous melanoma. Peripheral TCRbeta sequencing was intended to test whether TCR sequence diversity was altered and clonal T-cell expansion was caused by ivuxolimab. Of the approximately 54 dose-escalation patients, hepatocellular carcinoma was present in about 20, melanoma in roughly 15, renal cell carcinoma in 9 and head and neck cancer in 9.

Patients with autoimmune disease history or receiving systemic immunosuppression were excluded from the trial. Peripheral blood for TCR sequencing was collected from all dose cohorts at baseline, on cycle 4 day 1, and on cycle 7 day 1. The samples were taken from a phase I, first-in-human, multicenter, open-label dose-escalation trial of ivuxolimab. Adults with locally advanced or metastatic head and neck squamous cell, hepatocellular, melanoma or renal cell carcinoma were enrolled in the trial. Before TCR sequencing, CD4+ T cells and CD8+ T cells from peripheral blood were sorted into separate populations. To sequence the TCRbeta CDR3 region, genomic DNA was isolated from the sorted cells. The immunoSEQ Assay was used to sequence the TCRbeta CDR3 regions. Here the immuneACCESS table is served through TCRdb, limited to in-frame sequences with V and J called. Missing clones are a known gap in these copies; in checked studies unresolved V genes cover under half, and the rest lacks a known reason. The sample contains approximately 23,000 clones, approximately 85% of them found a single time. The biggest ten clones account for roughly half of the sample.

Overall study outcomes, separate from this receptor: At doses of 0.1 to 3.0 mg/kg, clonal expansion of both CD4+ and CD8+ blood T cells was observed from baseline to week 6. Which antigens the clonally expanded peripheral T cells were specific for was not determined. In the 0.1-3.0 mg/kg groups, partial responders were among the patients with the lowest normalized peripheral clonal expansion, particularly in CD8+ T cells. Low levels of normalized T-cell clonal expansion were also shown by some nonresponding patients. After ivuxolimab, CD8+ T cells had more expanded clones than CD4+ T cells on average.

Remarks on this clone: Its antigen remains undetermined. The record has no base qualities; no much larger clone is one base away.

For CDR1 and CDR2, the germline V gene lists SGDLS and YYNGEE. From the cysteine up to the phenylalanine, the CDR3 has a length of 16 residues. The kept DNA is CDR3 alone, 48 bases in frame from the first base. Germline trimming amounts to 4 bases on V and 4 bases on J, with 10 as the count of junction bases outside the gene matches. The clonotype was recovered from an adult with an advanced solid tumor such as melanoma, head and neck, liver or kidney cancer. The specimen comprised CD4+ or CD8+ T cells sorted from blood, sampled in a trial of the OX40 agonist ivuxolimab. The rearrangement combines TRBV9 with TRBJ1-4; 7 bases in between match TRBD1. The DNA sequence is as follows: TGTGCCAGCAGCCCAGGGGGGTTACAGCTTAATGAAAAACTGTTTTTT. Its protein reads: CASSPGGLQLNEKLFF.